The rows below give T cell receptor beta chains drawn from one sample of a study of PD-1 blockade in classical Hodgkin lymphoma. Assay: immunoSEQ multiplex PCR; the TCRdb copy retains only in-frame clones and omits some. The repertoire holds 95,000 to 100,000 clones, about 89% seen once, with about 6.4% in the top ten. The sequencing used peripheral blood mononuclear cells (PBMCs), collected before the second cycle of nivolumab. Every receptor here comes from a human donor with classical Hodgkin lymphoma. CDR3s include the opening cysteine and the closing phenylalanine or tryptophan. The size of a clone is reported for some rows only, either as once, few or many, or as a class for expanded clones.

cdr3_aa: CASREGGGYTF; j_call: TRBJ1-2; v_call: TRBV2; clone_size: -
cdr3_aa: CASSLARDYGYTF; j_call: TRBJ1-2; v_call: TRBV5-1; clone_size: -
cdr3_aa: CASSPRDRDFANQPQHF; j_call: TRBJ1-5; v_call: TRBV21-1; clone_size: -
cdr3_aa: CASSHCYRTSGGPYEQYF; j_call: TRBJ2-7; v_call: TRBV7-4; clone_size: -
cdr3_aa: CASSPDEGGYGYTF; j_call: TRBJ1-2; v_call: TRBV7-8; clone_size: -
cdr3_aa: CAWSRDRVNEKLFF; j_call: TRBJ1-4; v_call: TRBV30; clone_size: -
cdr3_aa: CASSSTTGGRQQPQHF; j_call: TRBJ1-5; v_call: TRBV27; clone_size: once
cdr3_aa: CSVVWGHNYGYTF; j_call: TRBJ1-2; v_call: TRBV29-1; clone_size: -
cdr3_aa: CASSTLDRGHQPQHF; j_call: TRBJ1-5; v_call: TRBV19; clone_size: -
cdr3_aa: CASSYSPSSYEQYF; j_call: TRBJ2-7; v_call: TRBV6-6; clone_size: -
cdr3_aa: CASSILGTGGVPYGYTF; j_call: TRBJ1-2; v_call: TRBV9; clone_size: -
cdr3_aa: CASSFGTGATEAFF; j_call: TRBJ1-1; v_call: TRBV27; clone_size: -
cdr3_aa: CASSKVVPGLAGGRRDEQFF; j_call: TRBJ2-1; v_call: TRBV21-1; clone_size: -
cdr3_aa: CASSPRDLQLGEQYF; j_call: TRBJ2-7; v_call: TRBV18; clone_size: -
cdr3_aa: CASSYDRGLSETQYF; j_call: TRBJ2-5; v_call: TRBV5-1; clone_size: -
cdr3_aa: CASSLNQRNTDTQYF; j_call: TRBJ2-3; v_call: TRBV5-6; clone_size: -
cdr3_aa: CASSLGFQTSEAFF; j_call: TRBJ1-1; v_call: TRBV7-2; clone_size: once
cdr3_aa: CASSLGGRTEAFF; j_call: TRBJ1-1; v_call: TRBV7-8; clone_size: -
cdr3_aa: CASSPTGLAVNEQFF; j_call: TRBJ2-1; v_call: TRBV27; clone_size: -
cdr3_aa: CASSFSGEHYEQYF; j_call: TRBJ2-7; v_call: TRBV27; clone_size: -
cdr3_aa: CASSLGSNQPQHF; j_call: TRBJ1-5; v_call: TRBV27; clone_size: -
cdr3_aa: CASSIGGLAGEQFF; j_call: TRBJ2-1; v_call: TRBV19; clone_size: -
cdr3_aa: CASSYGARYEQYF; j_call: TRBJ2-7; v_call: TRBV6-5; clone_size: once
cdr3_aa: CASSLGDPSTDTQYF; j_call: TRBJ2-3; v_call: TRBV27; clone_size: -
cdr3_aa: CASSTPQRAVWSNQPQHF; j_call: TRBJ1-5; v_call: TRBV19; clone_size: -
cdr3_aa: CASSLEFETQYF; j_call: TRBJ2-5; v_call: TRBV5-1; clone_size: -
cdr3_aa: CSVEGLAGPYEQYF; j_call: TRBJ2-7; v_call: TRBV29-1; clone_size: -
cdr3_aa: CASSDGVATEAFF; j_call: TRBJ1-1; v_call: TRBV6-4; clone_size: many
cdr3_aa: CASSASGTGTTEAFF; j_call: TRBJ1-1; v_call: TRBV9; clone_size: -
cdr3_aa: CATQTGGSYNSPLHF; j_call: TRBJ1-6; v_call: TRBV7-9; clone_size: -
cdr3_aa: CASSTGGIETQYF; j_call: TRBJ2-5; v_call: TRBV13; clone_size: -